A single sample is the source of the 29 T cell receptor beta chains below, sequenced in a study of cytomegalovirus exposure and HLA in healthy donors. In the PCR, 60 Vbeta and 13 Jbeta primers were used. Data came from immunoSEQ multiplex PCR; TCRdb stores just in-frame clones and leaves some out. The table shows approximately 190,000 clones, with roughly 76% occurring only once. Specimen: PBMCs. All receptors derive from a man between 40 and 49 years old in good health and CMV-seropositive.

J is TRBJ1-3 and V is TRBV5-6; D might be TRBD1 (6 bases). In germline, CDR1 is SGHDT, CDR2 YYEEEE. With 2 bases removed from V and 1 base from J, the gap between germline ends came to 13 bases. This CDR3 is built from 16 residues. The CDR3 loop reads CASSFGQGWSGNTIYF. The DNA of the CDR3 is TGTGCCAGCAGCTTTGGGCAGGGGTGGTCTGGAAACACCATATATTTT.

The chain employs TRBV7-2 and TRBJ2-7; maybe TRBD2 (5 bases). CDR3 length equals 15 residues. With 0 bases removed from V and 2 bases from J, the gap between germline ends came to 11 bases. Germline assignment: CDR1 SGHTA and CDR2 FQGNSA. The CDR3, as DNA: TGTGCCAGCAGCTTAGCTCGGGAAGTTCCCTACGAGCAGTACTTC. Its protein product is CASSLAREVPYEQYF.

V gene TRBV28 combines with J gene TRBJ1-2; TRBD1 might be the D (5 bases). There are 14 residues in the CDR3. Trimming shortened V by 7 bases and J by 2 bases, and 14 bases separated the two germline ends. Germline CDR1 is MDHEN and CDR2 is SYDVKM. The CDR3 region has the DNA TGTGCCAGCACCATCCGGGGACTAAACTATGGCTACACCTTC. It encodes CASTIRGLNYGYTF.

V and J are TRBV30 and TRBJ1-2; D remains ambiguous. V was clipped by 0 bases and J by 2 bases, with 16 bases between them. Germline V CDR1 and CDR2: GTSNPN, SVGIG (reference sequence). The CDR3 consists of 16 residues. In nucleotides, the CDR3 is TGTGCCTGGAGTGTACGCGGAGCTAACGGGAACTATGGCTACACCTTC. Protein sequence: CAWSVRGANGNYGYTF.

The gene calls are TRBV5-6 and TRBJ2-2, with 12 bases fitting TRBD1. The CDR3 totals 18 residues. Trimming took 0 bases from V and 5 from J; bases not matched to a gene: 8. Germline assignment: CDR1 SGHDT and CDR2 YYEEEE. CDR3 residues: CASSLGLGTGGRTGELFF. The CDR3 region has the DNA TGTGCCAGCAGCTTGGGACTCGGGACAGGGGGCCGAACCGGGGAGCTGTTTTTT. The full variable domain, with the rest looked up from reference TRBV5-6 and TRBJ2-2, is DAGVTQSPTHLIKTRGQQVTLRCSPKSGHDTVSWYQQALGQGPQFIFQYYEEEERQRGNFPDRFSGHQFPNYSSELNVNALLLGDSALYLCASSLGLGTGGRTGELFFGEGSRLTVL.

The rearrangement joins TRBV10-2 to TRBJ2-7, with TRBD2 matching over 8 bases. The V segment lost 3 bases and the J segment 5 bases; nucleotides outside the gene matches: 3. The CDR3 sequence is 13 residues long. Germline-derived CDR1 and CDR2 are WSHSY and SAAADI. The CDR3, as DNA: TGCGCCAGCAGTGAAACTAGCGGAGACGAGCAGTACTTC. Encoded protein: CASSETSGDEQYF.

With regard to this clone: Additional DNA sequences in this sample encode the identical CDR3. The chain couples TRBV7-3 to TRBJ2-2; the D gene is possibly TRBD1 (5 bases). Germline CDR1 SGHTA, CDR2 FQGTGA. The CDR3 is 13 residues long. Trimming left V 4 bases short and J 4 bases short, with 7 bases between. Here the CDR3 DNA reads TGTGCCAGCAGCTCCAGGGTCACCGGGGAGCTGTTTTTT. Protein product: CASSSRVTGELFF. Filled out from reference TRBV7-3 and TRBJ2-2, the complete variable domain reads GAGVSQTPSNKVTEKGKYVELRCDPISGHTALYWYRQSLGQGPEFLIYFQGTGAADDSGLPNDRFFAVRPEGSVSTLKIQRTERGDSAVYLCASSSRVTGELFFGEGSRLTVL.

This clone was recorded a few times. V usage is TRBV10-2 and J usage is TRBJ2-2; TRBD2 is a possible D gene (6 bases). Between the trimmed V and J ends, which lost 6 bases and 3 bases, there was a span of 14 bases. CDR1 and CDR2 (germline): WSHSY, SAAADI. This CDR3 has 15 amino acids. CDR3 residues: CASRVGGFDTGELFF. In DNA, the CDR3 is TGCGCCAGCAGAGTTGGAGGGTTCGACACCGGGGAGCTGTTTTTT.

The V call is TRBV9, the J call TRBJ1-5; TRBD1 matches at 9 bases. Germline-derived CDR1 and CDR2 are SGDLS and YYNGEE. The CDR3 is made up of 17 amino acids. J was trimmed by 3 bases and V by 4 bases; bases with no gene match: 11. Here the CDR3 reads CASSPNPTGGNNQPQHF. In DNA, the CDR3 is TGTGCCAGCAGCCCTAACCCGACAGGGGGGAACAATCAGCCCCAGCATTTT.

On this clone itself: Other DNA variants within this sample encode the same CDR3. The chain employs TRBV7-9 and TRBJ1-4, with D possibly TRBD1 on 5 matching bases. The CDR3 runs 13 residues. Trimming stripped 4 bases from V and 11 bases from J, with 14 bases between. Germline V gene sequence: CDR1 SEHNR, CDR2 FQNEAQ (reference sequence). The CDR3 region has the DNA TGTGCCAGCAGCTCGGGACTCGGCGAGAAACTGTTTTTT. It encodes CASSSGLGEKLFF.

The chain is built from TRBV7-8 and TRBJ1-2; a weak D match, TRBD1 (5 bases). The CDR3 is made up of 13 amino acids. Trimming cost V 3 bases and J 6 bases, with 11 bases left between them. Germline CDR1 is SGHVS and CDR2 is FQNEAQ. CDR3 protein: CASSFGGPDGYTF. CDR3 nucleotide sequence: TGTGCCAGCAGCTTCGGGGGACCGGATGGCTACACCTTC. Full variable domain (remainder filled in from reference TRBV7-8 and TRBJ1-2): GAGVSQSPRYKVAKRGQDVALRCDPISGHVSLFWYQQALGQGPEFLTYFQNEAQLDKSGLPSDRFFAERPEGSVSTLKIQRTQQEDSAVYLCASSFGGPDGYTFGSGTRLTVV.

This chain joins TRBV28 and TRBJ1-5; D gene ambiguous. Germline V gene data show CDR1 as MDHEN and CDR2 as SYDVKM. Trimming left V 4 bases short and J 9 bases short, with 13 bases between. The CDR3 consists of 13 residues. The CDR3 DNA reads as TGTGCCAGCAGTTCAGGTCTGACGGCGCCCCAGCATTTT. Protein product: CASSSGLTAPQHF.

This chain links TRBV21-1 with TRBJ1-5; the D call of TRBD1 is as the table states it, not checked on the DNA. TRBV21-1 has pseudogene status. CDR3 size: 19 residues. In DNA form, the CDR3 reads TGTGCCAGCAGCAATTCCACCCAAAGAAGAACAGGGACCCAGGTGCCCCAGCATTTT. It is translated as CASSNSTQRRTGTQVPQHF.

This chain uses TRBV14 with TRBJ2-7; TRBD1 matches 8 bases. This CDR3 spans 13 amino acids. Germline CDR1 and CDR2: SGHDN and FVKESK. V lost 4 bases to trimming and J lost 6 bases; unmatched junction nucleotides: 5. This CDR3 is CASSPRTGIEQYF. The CDR3 bases are TGTGCCAGCAGCCCCAGGACAGGGATCGAGCAGTACTTC. Using reference TRBV14 and TRBJ2-7 for the parts outside the CDR3, the full variable domain is EAGVTQFPSHSVIEKGQTVTLRCDPISGHDNLYWYRRVMGKEIKFLLHFVKESKQDESGMPNNRFLAERTGGTYSTLKVQPAELEDSGVYFCASSPRTGIEQYFGPGTRLTVT.

The J gene is TRBJ1-1, the V gene TRBV7-8; D is possibly TRBD1 (5 bases). Germline loops: CDR1 SGHVS, CDR2 FQNEAQ. The CDR3 has 13 residues. V was cut by 5 bases and J by 11 bases, with 18 bases left in between. CDR3 sequence: CASSPRQGNTAFF. The CDR3 DNA sequence: TGTGCCAGCAGCCCGCGCCAGGGAAACACTGCTTTCTTT.

V gene TRBV7-2 combines with J gene TRBJ2-3; 8 bases are shared with TRBD2. Germline CDR1 reads SGHTA; CDR2 reads FQGNSA. V was pared by 4 bases and J by 1 base, with 4 bases of the junction left unmatched. The length of the CDR3 is 15 residues. The CDR3 protein is CASSSDGGGTDTQYF. CDR3 in DNA: TGTGCCAGCAGCTCCGACGGGGGGGGCACAGATACGCAGTATTTT.

The rearrangement links TRBV5-1 to TRBJ2-1; TRBD1 might be the D (5 bases). The CDR3 length is 14 residues. Per germline, CDR1 SGHRS and CDR2 YFSETQ. V dropped 9 bases and J dropped 0 bases, with 13 bases sitting between them. The CDR3 is CATYQGSSYNEQFF. The CDR3 DNA follows: TGCGCCACCTATCAGGGTAGCTCCTACAATGAGCAGTTCTTC.

This chain uses TRBV7-8 with TRBJ1-3; unclear D gene. Germline V lookup: CDR1 SGHVS, CDR2 FQNEAQ. Trimming stripped 1 base from V and 7 bases from J, with 14 bases between. The CDR3 sequence is 15 residues long. The CDR3 reads CASSLGRTARNTIYF. The DNA for the CDR3 is TGTGCCAGCAGCTTAGGTCGCACGGCCAGGAACACCATATATTTT.

The chain recombines TRBV6-5 with TRBJ1-2; the match to TRBD1 covers 8 bases. The CDR3 consists of 14 residues. Germline CDR1 is MNHEY and CDR2 is SVGAGI. Unmatched junction bases numbered 9, after V lost 7 bases and J lost 5 bases. CDR3 residues: CASTRLRGLYGYTF. CDR3 DNA sequence: TGTGCCAGCACCCGGCTCAGGGGGCTATATGGCTACACCTTC.

The chain joins TRBV4-2 to TRBJ1-2; the D is unclear. The V gene's germline CDR1 is LGHNA and CDR2 YNFKEQ. Trimming took 0 bases from V and 4 from J, leaving 6 bases between them. The CDR3 sequence is 13 residues long. Here the CDR3 reads CASSQDPSYGYTF. CDR3 sequence (DNA): TGTGCCAGCAGCCAAGACCCATCCTATGGCTACACCTTC.

This rearrangement joins TRBV15 to TRBJ2-3, with 8 bases that match TRBD1. The V gene end was trimmed by 3 bases and the J gene end by 4 bases; junction bases not matched to a gene: 6. Germline V gene lookup returns CDR1 LNHNV and CDR2 YYDKDF (reference sequence). The CDR3 has 15 amino acids. CDR3 DNA: TGTGCCACCAGCAGTCCTCAGGGGGCGGCAGATACGCAGTATTTT. This translates into CATSSPQGAADTQYF. The full variable domain, with the rest looked up from reference TRBV15 and TRBJ2-3, is DAMVIQNPRYQVTQFGKPVTLSCSQTLNHNVMYWYQQKSSQAPKLLFHYYDKDFNNEADTPDNFQSRRPNTSFCFLDIRSPGLGDTAMYLCATSSPQGAADTQYFGPGTRLTVL.

This sequence joins TRBV11-2 and TRBJ1-2; possible D gene TRBD1, 5 bases. The germline V gene encodes CDR1 SGHAT and CDR2 FQNNGV. There are 12 residues in the CDR3. Between the trimmed V and J ends, which lost 5 bases and 8 bases, there was a span of 12 bases. The CDR3 protein is CASSPSTVGYTF. Here the CDR3 DNA reads TGTGCCAGCAGCCCATCGACAGTAGGCTACACCTTC.

The chain combines TRBV18 with TRBJ2-3, with TRBD2 matching 14 bases. After removal of 3 bases from V and 4 bases from J, the junction contained 6 bases not matched to a gene. The CDR3 runs to 17 residues. Germline-derived CDR1 and CDR2 are KGHSH and LQKENI. The CDR3 loop is CASSPWTSGGNADTQYF. The CDR3 DNA reads as TGTGCCAGCTCACCCTGGACTAGCGGGGGGAACGCAGATACGCAGTATTTT. The whole variable domain, remainder taken from reference TRBV18 and TRBJ2-3, is NAGVMQNPRHLVRRRGQEARLRCSPMKGHSHVYWYRQLPEEGLKFMVYLQKENIIDESGMPKERFSAEFPKEGPSILRIQQVVRGDSAAYFCASSPWTSGGNADTQYFGPGTRLTVL.

J is TRBJ2-5 and V is TRBV7-2; 10 bases fit TRBD2. CDR3 length: 16 amino acids. J gave up 2 bases and V 4 bases, and 7 bases lay outside the gene matches. Germline-derived CDR1 and CDR2 are SGHTA and FQGNSA. CDR3 loop: CASSYLSGGVQETQYF. Here the CDR3 DNA reads TGTGCCAGCAGCTACCTGAGCGGGGGGGTTCAAGAGACCCAGTACTTC.

Only one count was recorded for this clone. The J gene is TRBJ2-1, the V gene TRBV6-1, with 8 bases aligning to TRBD2. Germline V lookup: CDR1 MNHNS, CDR2 SASEGT. This CDR3 is 13 amino acids long. With 7 bases clipped from V and 4 bases from J, the junction kept 3 bases outside the gene matches. CDR3 nucleotides: TGTGCCAGCAACCGGGGGGGGTACAATGAGCAGTTCTTC. Protein sequence: CASNRGGYNEQFF.

The CDR3 is CASSLGRGQAEAFF. The CDR3 DNA follows: TGTGCCAGCAGCTTGGGCAGGGGGCAGGCTGAAGCTTTCTTT. The chain combines TRBV5-4 with TRBJ1-1; 8 nucleotides align to TRBD1. There are 14 residues in the CDR3. Germline CDR1 is SGHNT and CDR2 is YYREEE (reference sequence). V lost 0 bases to trimming and J lost 6 bases; unmatched junction nucleotides: 4.

This chain uses TRBV7-8 with TRBJ1-2; D gene ambiguous. The CDR3 has 14 amino acids. Germline V gene sequence: CDR1 SGHVS, CDR2 FQNEAQ. The germline V and J ends were trimmed by 1 base and 2 bases, with 8 bases remaining between them. The CDR3 bases are TGTGCCAGCAGCTTAGACCGGGGAAACTATGGCTACACCTTC. It specifies CASSLDRGNYGYTF.

The chain employs TRBV2 and TRBJ2-5; 9 nucleotides match TRBD2. The CDR3 sequence is 15 residues long. The junction had 10 bases not matched to a gene; V was cut back by 7 bases and J by 4 bases. Germline V gene data show CDR1 as SNHLY and CDR2 as FYNNEI. DNA of the CDR3: TGTGCCAGCACCTCTAGGCGGGGGGGCCGAGAGACCCAGTACTTC. It specifies CASTSRRGGRETQYF.

The sample holds one count of this clone. The V and J genes are TRBV9 and TRBJ2-2; 7 bases fit TRBD2. Unmatched junction bases numbered 5, after V lost 3 bases and J lost 0 bases. CDR3 length equals 16 residues. Germline V gives CDR1 SGDLS, CDR2 YYNGEE. This CDR3 is CASSADGGSNTGELFF. In DNA form, the CDR3 reads TGTGCCAGCAGCGCCGACGGGGGGTCGAACACCGGGGAGCTGTTTTTT.